A selection of T cell receptor beta chains follows, all from one sample in a study of T-cell memory formation after mild COVID-19. TCRdb re-analysed the 5' RACE reads in MiXCR, keeping a single row per CDR3 protein. The table includes roughly 110,000 distinct CDR3 sequences, 9.5% to 15% detected once. The specimen was PBMCs or a T cell subset sorted from them (not recorded which). The source is an adult woman who had mild COVID-19 (a few samples of this study predate the infection). Cell type and time point are not known. CDR3s include the opening cysteine and the closing phenylalanine or tryptophan. Not every row has a clone size; where given, it reads once, few, many or a size class.

J gene: TRBJ1-2; clone size: once; V gene: TRBV9; CDR3 protein: CASSASGTGLKIAGYTF
J gene: TRBJ2-2; clone size: medium-sized; V gene: TRBV15; CDR3 protein: CATSRDQASPNTGELFF
J gene: TRBJ2-3; clone size: many; V gene: TRBV9; CDR3 protein: CASSTQGGQTDTQYF
J gene: TRBJ2-7; clone size: .; V gene: TRBV27; CDR3 protein: CASSFVGSPHEQYF
J gene: TRBJ2-4; clone size: .; V gene: TRBV27; CDR3 protein: CASSYRDVEYF
J gene: TRBJ2-2; clone size: .; V gene: TRBV27; CDR3 protein: CASSLTSGSGELFF
J gene: TRBJ2-1; clone size: once; V gene: TRBV5-1; CDR3 protein: CASMLGGAGNEQFF
J gene: TRBJ1-1; clone size: many; V gene: TRBV7-9; CDR3 protein: CASSPGGTEAFF
J gene: TRBJ2-7; clone size: once; V gene: TRBV19; CDR3 protein: CASSRSGTHYEQYF
J gene: TRBJ2-3; clone size: .; V gene: TRBV5-1; CDR3 protein: CASSLDPGVADTQYF
J gene: TRBJ2-5; clone size: .; V gene: TRBV20-1; CDR3 protein: CSARDRSEGRQETQYF
J gene: TRBJ1-2; clone size: few; V gene: TRBV5-1; CDR3 protein: CASSLDTYYGYTF
J gene: TRBJ1-2; clone size: .; V gene: TRBV5-1; CDR3 protein: CASSLGGAYGYTF
J gene: TRBJ2-5; clone size: few; V gene: TRBV4-1; CDR3 protein: CASSQEGQQETQYF
J gene: TRBJ2-1; clone size: few; V gene: TRBV20-1; CDR3 protein: CSARLPSGQGTYNEQFF
J gene: TRBJ2-1; clone size: .; V gene: TRBV7-9; CDR3 protein: CASSLLFSHNEQFF